This passage covers 21 T cell receptor beta chains from one sample sequenced in a study of cytomegalovirus exposure and HLA in healthy donors. Both 60 Vbeta primers and 13 Jbeta primers went into the PCR. Repertoires were generated with immunoSEQ multiplex PCR, while TCRdb's copy carries only in-frame clones and drops some. The sample records 140,000 to 150,000 clones, around three quarters being singletons. Sequencing used PBMCs. These receptors originate from a middle-aged woman in good health and CMV-seropositive.

The gene calls are TRBV4-1 and TRBJ2-7; 10 bases agree with TRBD2. The CDR3 is made up of 19 amino acids. CDR1 MGHRA and CDR2 YSYEKL come from the germline V gene. V shed 4 bases and J 0 bases; nucleotides not matched to a gene: 15. The CDR3 nucleotides read TGCGCCAGCAGCCCAGAAAGTAGGGGGAAGCGGGGGGGCTCCTACGAGCAGTACTTC. Residues: CASSPESRGKRGGSYEQYF.

The chain employs TRBV6-1 and TRBJ2-7, with TRBD1 matching 8 bases. The trim removed 6 bases at V and 3 bases at J, leaving 10 bases unmatched. The CDR3 is 15 amino acids. Germline V gene data show CDR1 as MNHNS and CDR2 as SASEGT. The CDR3 region is CASRDGAGGFYEQYF. In nucleotides, the CDR3 is TGTGCCAGCAGGGATGGGGCAGGGGGCTTCTACGAGCAGTACTTC.

J is TRBJ1-5 and V is TRBV5-1; 8 bases map to TRBD1. The CDR3 contains 15 residues. Trimming at V came to 4 bases and at J to 6 bases, leaving 9 bases not matched to a gene. Germline values: CDR1 SGHRS, CDR2 YFSETQ. The CDR3 loop reads CASSPWTGSSQPQHF. CDR3 nucleotide sequence: TGCGCCAGCAGCCCATGGACAGGGTCGAGTCAGCCCCAGCATTTT.

This chain connects TRBV30 to TRBJ1-2; tentative D call: TRBD1 (6 bases). CDR1 GTSNPN and CDR2 SVGIG come from the germline V gene (reference sequence). The CDR3 runs to 14 residues. The V and J ends lost 2 bases and 6 bases respectively, with 16 bases between them. CDR3 sequence reads: CAWSWTGQWDGYTF. CDR3 nucleotide sequence: TGTGCCTGGAGTTGGACCGGACAGTGGGATGGCTACACCTTC.

This rearrangement joins TRBV9 to TRBJ1-1; a possible D gene is TRBD1 (6 bases). CDR3 size: 17 residues. Trimming removed 3 bases at V and 5 bases at J, with 23 bases between. Germline CDR1 is SGDLS and CDR2 is YYNGEE. DNA of the CDR3: TGTGCCAGCAGCGGAATACCGGGAGGGGGAGGGGGGACTGAAGCTTTCTTT. This sequence encodes CASSGIPGGGGGTEAFF.

The chain uses TRBV2 and TRBJ1-4; D is possibly TRBD1 (6 bases). Germline CDR1 and CDR2: SNHLY and FYNNEI. Trimming removed 7 bases from V and 7 bases from J, with 16 bases in between. This CDR3 spans 14 amino acids. This CDR3 reads CASIRQVRTEKLFF. The CDR3 nucleotides read TGTGCCAGCATCAGACAGGTCAGGACTGAAAAACTGTTTTTT. The variable domain in full, completed from reference TRBV2 and TRBJ1-4, reads EPEVTQTPSHQVTQMGQEVILRCVPISNHLYFYWYRQILGQKVEFLVSFYNNEISEKSEIFDDQFSVERPDGSNFTLKIRSTKLEDSAMYFCASIRQVRTEKLFFGSGTQLSVL.

The gene calls are TRBV6-1 and TRBJ1-5, with 9 bases identical to TRBD1. Germline CDR1 and CDR2: MNHNS and SASEGT. The CDR3 covers 15 residues. The junction had 5 bases not matched to a gene; V was cut back by 6 bases and J by 2 bases. The CDR3 loop is CASRGDREGNQPQHF. CDR3 in DNA: TGTGCCAGCAGGGGGGACAGGGAGGGCAATCAGCCCCAGCATTTT.

This clone was seen a single time. The chain recombines TRBV5-5 with TRBJ1-1; a weak D match, TRBD1 (5 bases). V lost 1 base to trimming and J lost 1 base, with 11 bases between them. The V gene's germline CDR1 is SGHKS and CDR2 YYEKEE (reference sequence). CDR3 size: 15 residues. CDR3 DNA sequence: TGTGCCAGCAGCTTGATGGGGCCTGCGAACACTGAAGCTTTCTTT. Its translation: CASSLMGPANTEAFF. Filled out from reference TRBV5-5 and TRBJ1-1, the complete variable domain reads DAGVTQSPTHLIKTRGQQVTLRCSPISGHKSVSWYQQVLGQGPQFIFQYYEKEERGRGNFPDRFSARQFPNYSSELNVNALLLGDSALYLCASSLMGPANTEAFFGQGTRLTVV.

This clone has just a few counts. This rearrangement joins TRBV27 to TRBJ2-5, with TRBD2 matching over 11 bases. Trimming cost V 6 bases and J 0 bases; bases outside gene matches: 6. The CDR3 length is 16 residues. Germline V gene sequence: CDR1 MNHEY, CDR2 SMNVEV (reference sequence). CDR3 protein: CASSYSSGGYQETQYF. CDR3 coding DNA: TGTGCCAGCAGCTACTCTAGCGGGGGGTACCAAGAGACCCAGTACTTC.

The chain has TRBV7-9 and TRBJ1-6, with 7 bases that match TRBD1. V lost 1 base and J lost 8; bases outside the gene matches: 8. Looked up from germline, CDR1 is SEHNR and CDR2 is FQNEAQ (reference sequence). The CDR3 has 16 residues. As DNA, the CDR3 is TGTGCCAGCAGCTTAGGGCCAACAGGGGTTTATTCACCCCTCCACTTT. Translated, it gives CASSLGPTGVYSPLHF.

The chain couples TRBV2 to TRBJ1-2; no clear D gene. Looked up from germline, CDR1 is SNHLY and CDR2 is FYNNEI. Deletions cut 3 bases from V and 4 bases from J, with 9 bases between. The CDR3 consists of 13 residues. CDR3 nucleotide sequence: TGTGCCAGCAGTGACAGGAACATCTATGGCTACACCTTC. Translation gives CASSDRNIYGYTF.

The chain links TRBV5-1 to TRBJ1-2, with 8 bases fitting TRBD1. Trimming cost V 2 bases and J 4 bases; bases outside gene matches: 7. There are 15 residues in the CDR3. Germline V gene lookup returns CDR1 SGHRS and CDR2 YFSETQ. The CDR3 loop reads CASSFDGQGGYGYTF. The DNA for the CDR3 is TGCGCCAGCAGCTTCGACGGACAGGGAGGCTATGGCTACACCTTC.

This CDR3 reads CASTGTFFSYNEQFF. CDR3 in DNA: TGTGCCAGCACCGGGACTTTTTTCTCCTACAATGAGCAGTTCTTC. The rearrangement joins TRBV2 to TRBJ2-1, with D maybe TRBD2 (6 bases). Trimming removed 7 bases from V and 0 bases from J, with 13 bases in between. CDR3 length: 15 amino acids. CDR1 is SNHLY and CDR2 is FYNNEI in the germline V gene.

The rearrangement links TRBV5-1 to TRBJ2-5, with 7 nucleotides matching TRBD2. The end of the DNA aligns better with TRBJ2-7, so the J call may be wrong. The CDR3 loop spans 16 amino acids. Germline CDR1 SGHRS, CDR2 YFSETQ. The CDR3 region has the DNA TGCGCCAGCAGCTTGGACTCCGGGGGGAAAGGGAACGAGCAGTACTTC. Translating it yields CASSLDSGGKGNEQYF.

This sequence joins TRBV7-9 and TRBJ1-2; TRBD1 matches at 9 bases. Germline CDR1 is SEHNR and CDR2 is FQNEAQ (reference sequence). The junction had 4 bases not matched to a gene; V was cut back by 5 bases and J by 0 bases. This CDR3 has 15 amino acids. In DNA, the CDR3 is TGTGCCAGCAGCATCAGACAGGGGGCTAACTATGGCTACACCTTC. This translates into CASSIRQGANYGYTF.

J is TRBJ2-5 and V is TRBV4-2, with 15 bases fitting TRBD2. Germline V gene lookup returns CDR1 LGHNA and CDR2 YNFKEQ. The length of the CDR3 is 17 residues. V gave up 3 bases and J gave up 1 base; unmatched junction bases: 3. Here the CDR3 DNA reads TGTGCCAGCAGCCAGGGACTAGCGGGGGGTGCCCAAGAGACCCAGTACTTC. Protein product: CASSQGLAGGAQETQYF.

The chain combines TRBV27 with TRBJ1-2, with D hard to call. V was trimmed by 2 bases and J by 0 bases, leaving 16 bases between them. The germline CDR1 and CDR2 sequences are MNHEY and SMNVEV (reference sequence). This CDR3 region has 17 residues. CDR3 protein: CASSLASSYASNYGYTF. CDR3 DNA sequence: TGTGCCAGCAGTTTAGCCTCATCCTACGCTTCTAACTATGGCTACACCTTC.

The J gene is TRBJ1-1, the V gene TRBV4-1, with D unclear. Trimming removed 0 bases from V and 3 bases from J, with 11 bases in between. The germline V gene encodes CDR1 MGHRA and CDR2 YSYEKL. The CDR3 sequence is 15 residues long. CDR3 residues: CASSQDPSLDTEAFF. The CDR3 DNA reads as TGCGCCAGCAGCCAAGATCCCTCATTAGACACTGAAGCTTTCTTT.

V gene TRBV5-1 combines with J gene TRBJ2-1, with a possible D match to TRBD1 (6 bases). The CDR3 is 15 amino acids. Deletions cut 2 bases from V and 6 bases from J, with 15 bases between. Germline lookup yields CDR1 SGHRS and CDR2 YFSETQ. CDR3 in DNA: TGCGCCAGCAGCTTACAGGGAATCGAAACCAATGAGCAGTTCTTC. Its translation: CASSLQGIETNEQFF.

The CDR3 region is CASSPRRGQVPDTQYF. CDR3 nucleotides: TGTGCCAGCAGCCCGAGAAGGGGACAGGTTCCAGATACGCAGTATTTT. The genes are TRBV7-2 and TRBJ2-3; TRBD1 agrees at 8 bases. Per the germline V gene, CDR1 is SGHTA and CDR2 is FQGNSA. J gave up 4 bases and V 5 bases, and 11 bases lay outside the gene matches. The CDR3 sequence is 16 residues long.

J is TRBJ2-1 and V is TRBV10-3; D might be TRBD2 (6 bases). V was shortened by 3 bases and J by 15 bases, with 15 bases between the two germline ends. Germline-derived CDR1 and CDR2 are ENHRY and SYGVKD. The CDR3 length is 12 residues. The CDR3 region is CAISDPGTPGFF. CDR3 sequence (DNA): TGTGCCATCAGTGACCCGGGGACTCCGGGGTTCTTC.